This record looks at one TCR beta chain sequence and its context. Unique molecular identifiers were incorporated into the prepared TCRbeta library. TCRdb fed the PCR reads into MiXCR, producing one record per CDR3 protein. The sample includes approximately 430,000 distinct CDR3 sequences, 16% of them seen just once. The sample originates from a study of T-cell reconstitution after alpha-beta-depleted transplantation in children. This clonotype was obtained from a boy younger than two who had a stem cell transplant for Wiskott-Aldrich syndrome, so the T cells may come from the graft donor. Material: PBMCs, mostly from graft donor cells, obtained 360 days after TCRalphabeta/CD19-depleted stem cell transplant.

The CDR3 sequence: CSAARSWREMKNEQFF. The CDR3 region has the DNA TGCAGTGCGGCTCGGTCTTGGCGGGAGATGAAGAATGAGCAGTTCTTC. The chain recombines TRBV20-1 with TRBJ2-1; TRBD2 matches 7 bases. The CDR3 consists of 16 residues. V lost 6 bases and J lost 7; bases outside the gene matches: 18. Germline CDR1 and CDR2: DFQATT and SNEGSKA (reference sequence).